This paragraph covers one T cell receptor (beta chain) sequence. These data belong to a study of control samples from healthy donors and cancer patients. The germline gives CDR1 DFQATT, CDR2 SNEGSKA (reference sequence). Trimming removed 6 bases from V and 0 bases from J, with 12 bases in between. The CDR3 contains 14 residues. Produced via immunoSEQ multiplex PCR; TCRdb's table is partial and in-frame only. The sample contains tens of thousands of clones, more than 75% of which appear only once. This clonotype originated in a man aged 50 to 60 with lung cancer. This rearrangement joins TRBV20-1 to TRBJ1-3; a possible D gene is TRBD1 (5 bases). Sample: PBMCs. The DNA for the CDR3 is TGCAGTGCCAGTGAGGACATCTCTGGAAACACCATATATTTT. Protein product: CSASEDISGNTIYF.